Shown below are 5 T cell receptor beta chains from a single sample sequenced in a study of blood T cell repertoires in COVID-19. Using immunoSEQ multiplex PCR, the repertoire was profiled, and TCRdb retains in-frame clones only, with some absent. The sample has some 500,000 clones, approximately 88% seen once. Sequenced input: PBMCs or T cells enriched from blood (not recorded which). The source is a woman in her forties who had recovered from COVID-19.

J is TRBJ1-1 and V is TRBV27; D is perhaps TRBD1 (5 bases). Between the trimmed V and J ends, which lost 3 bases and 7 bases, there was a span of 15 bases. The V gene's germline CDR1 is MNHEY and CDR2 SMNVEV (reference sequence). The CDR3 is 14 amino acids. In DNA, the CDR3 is TGTGCCAGCAGTTTCGTTTTTGGGGGGATTGAAGCTTTCTTT. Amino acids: CASSFVFGGIEAFF.

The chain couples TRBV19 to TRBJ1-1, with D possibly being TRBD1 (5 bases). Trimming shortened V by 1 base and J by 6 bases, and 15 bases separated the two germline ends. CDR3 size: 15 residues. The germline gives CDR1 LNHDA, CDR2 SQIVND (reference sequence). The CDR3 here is CASSIGSRGSAEAFF. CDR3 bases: TGTGCCAGTAGTATAGGCTCCCGGGGGAGCGCTGAAGCTTTCTTT.

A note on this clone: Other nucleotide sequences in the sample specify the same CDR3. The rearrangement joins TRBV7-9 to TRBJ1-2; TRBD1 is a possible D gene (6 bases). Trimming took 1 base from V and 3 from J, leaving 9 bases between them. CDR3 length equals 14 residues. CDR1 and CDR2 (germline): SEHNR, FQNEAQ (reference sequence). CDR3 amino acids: CASSLGAGDYGYTF. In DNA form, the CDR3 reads TGTGCCAGCAGCTTAGGTGCAGGGGACTATGGCTACACCTTC.

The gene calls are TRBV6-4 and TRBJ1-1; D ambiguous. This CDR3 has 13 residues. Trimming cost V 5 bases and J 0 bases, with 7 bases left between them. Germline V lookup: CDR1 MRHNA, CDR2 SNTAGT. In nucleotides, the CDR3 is TGTGCCAGCAGTCAACAGATGAACACTGAAGCTTTCTTT. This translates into CASSQQMNTEAFF.

The CDR3 bases are TGTGCCAGCAGCTTAACAGGGTGGGGCTACACCTTC. Its translation: CASSLTGWGYTF. The V and J genes are TRBV7-2 and TRBJ1-2; a possible D gene is TRBD1 (6 bases). In germline, CDR1 is SGHTA, CDR2 FQGNSA. The CDR3 contains 12 residues. Trimming removed 2 bases at V and 8 bases at J, with 9 bases between.